This T cell receptor beta chain stems from a study of regulatory T cells in long-lasting Graves disease. Overall study context: Graves' patients diagnosed newly had used antithyroid drugs under 3 months.

Time point indicated: newly diagnosed GD, antithyroid drugs for less than 3 months. The TCR library used RNA extracted from PBMCs. Patients of an endocrinology department in Xi'an, China, were included. This clonotype was seen a handful of times. Trimming removed 5 bases from V and 4 bases from J, with 12 bases in between. This CDR3 region has 14 residues. CDR1 and CDR2 (germline): MNHNS, SASEGT. Both iRepertoire HTBI primers and Arm-PCR of CDR3 regions were used to build the TCR beta libraries. Source study methods: The identification of approximately 62 TRBV and 14 TRBJ segments was made across samples. TCRdb ran MiXCR on the multiplex PCR reads and lists one entry per CDR3 protein. TCRdb assigned the V and J calls; the authors' analysis was not used. The table has under 300,000 distinct CDR3 sequences, roughly a fifth seen once.

This sequence was found in a female donor with Graves disease. The chain carries TRBV6-1 and TRBJ1-3; the D gene is possibly TRBD1 (5 bases). Specimen: peripheral blood mononuclear cells (PBMCs), collected at new diagnosis, from a patient treated with antithyroid drugs. DNA for the CDR3: TGTGCCAGCAGTCCCGGGAGGGGAGGAAACACCATATATTTT. The encoded protein is CASSPGRGGNTIYF.